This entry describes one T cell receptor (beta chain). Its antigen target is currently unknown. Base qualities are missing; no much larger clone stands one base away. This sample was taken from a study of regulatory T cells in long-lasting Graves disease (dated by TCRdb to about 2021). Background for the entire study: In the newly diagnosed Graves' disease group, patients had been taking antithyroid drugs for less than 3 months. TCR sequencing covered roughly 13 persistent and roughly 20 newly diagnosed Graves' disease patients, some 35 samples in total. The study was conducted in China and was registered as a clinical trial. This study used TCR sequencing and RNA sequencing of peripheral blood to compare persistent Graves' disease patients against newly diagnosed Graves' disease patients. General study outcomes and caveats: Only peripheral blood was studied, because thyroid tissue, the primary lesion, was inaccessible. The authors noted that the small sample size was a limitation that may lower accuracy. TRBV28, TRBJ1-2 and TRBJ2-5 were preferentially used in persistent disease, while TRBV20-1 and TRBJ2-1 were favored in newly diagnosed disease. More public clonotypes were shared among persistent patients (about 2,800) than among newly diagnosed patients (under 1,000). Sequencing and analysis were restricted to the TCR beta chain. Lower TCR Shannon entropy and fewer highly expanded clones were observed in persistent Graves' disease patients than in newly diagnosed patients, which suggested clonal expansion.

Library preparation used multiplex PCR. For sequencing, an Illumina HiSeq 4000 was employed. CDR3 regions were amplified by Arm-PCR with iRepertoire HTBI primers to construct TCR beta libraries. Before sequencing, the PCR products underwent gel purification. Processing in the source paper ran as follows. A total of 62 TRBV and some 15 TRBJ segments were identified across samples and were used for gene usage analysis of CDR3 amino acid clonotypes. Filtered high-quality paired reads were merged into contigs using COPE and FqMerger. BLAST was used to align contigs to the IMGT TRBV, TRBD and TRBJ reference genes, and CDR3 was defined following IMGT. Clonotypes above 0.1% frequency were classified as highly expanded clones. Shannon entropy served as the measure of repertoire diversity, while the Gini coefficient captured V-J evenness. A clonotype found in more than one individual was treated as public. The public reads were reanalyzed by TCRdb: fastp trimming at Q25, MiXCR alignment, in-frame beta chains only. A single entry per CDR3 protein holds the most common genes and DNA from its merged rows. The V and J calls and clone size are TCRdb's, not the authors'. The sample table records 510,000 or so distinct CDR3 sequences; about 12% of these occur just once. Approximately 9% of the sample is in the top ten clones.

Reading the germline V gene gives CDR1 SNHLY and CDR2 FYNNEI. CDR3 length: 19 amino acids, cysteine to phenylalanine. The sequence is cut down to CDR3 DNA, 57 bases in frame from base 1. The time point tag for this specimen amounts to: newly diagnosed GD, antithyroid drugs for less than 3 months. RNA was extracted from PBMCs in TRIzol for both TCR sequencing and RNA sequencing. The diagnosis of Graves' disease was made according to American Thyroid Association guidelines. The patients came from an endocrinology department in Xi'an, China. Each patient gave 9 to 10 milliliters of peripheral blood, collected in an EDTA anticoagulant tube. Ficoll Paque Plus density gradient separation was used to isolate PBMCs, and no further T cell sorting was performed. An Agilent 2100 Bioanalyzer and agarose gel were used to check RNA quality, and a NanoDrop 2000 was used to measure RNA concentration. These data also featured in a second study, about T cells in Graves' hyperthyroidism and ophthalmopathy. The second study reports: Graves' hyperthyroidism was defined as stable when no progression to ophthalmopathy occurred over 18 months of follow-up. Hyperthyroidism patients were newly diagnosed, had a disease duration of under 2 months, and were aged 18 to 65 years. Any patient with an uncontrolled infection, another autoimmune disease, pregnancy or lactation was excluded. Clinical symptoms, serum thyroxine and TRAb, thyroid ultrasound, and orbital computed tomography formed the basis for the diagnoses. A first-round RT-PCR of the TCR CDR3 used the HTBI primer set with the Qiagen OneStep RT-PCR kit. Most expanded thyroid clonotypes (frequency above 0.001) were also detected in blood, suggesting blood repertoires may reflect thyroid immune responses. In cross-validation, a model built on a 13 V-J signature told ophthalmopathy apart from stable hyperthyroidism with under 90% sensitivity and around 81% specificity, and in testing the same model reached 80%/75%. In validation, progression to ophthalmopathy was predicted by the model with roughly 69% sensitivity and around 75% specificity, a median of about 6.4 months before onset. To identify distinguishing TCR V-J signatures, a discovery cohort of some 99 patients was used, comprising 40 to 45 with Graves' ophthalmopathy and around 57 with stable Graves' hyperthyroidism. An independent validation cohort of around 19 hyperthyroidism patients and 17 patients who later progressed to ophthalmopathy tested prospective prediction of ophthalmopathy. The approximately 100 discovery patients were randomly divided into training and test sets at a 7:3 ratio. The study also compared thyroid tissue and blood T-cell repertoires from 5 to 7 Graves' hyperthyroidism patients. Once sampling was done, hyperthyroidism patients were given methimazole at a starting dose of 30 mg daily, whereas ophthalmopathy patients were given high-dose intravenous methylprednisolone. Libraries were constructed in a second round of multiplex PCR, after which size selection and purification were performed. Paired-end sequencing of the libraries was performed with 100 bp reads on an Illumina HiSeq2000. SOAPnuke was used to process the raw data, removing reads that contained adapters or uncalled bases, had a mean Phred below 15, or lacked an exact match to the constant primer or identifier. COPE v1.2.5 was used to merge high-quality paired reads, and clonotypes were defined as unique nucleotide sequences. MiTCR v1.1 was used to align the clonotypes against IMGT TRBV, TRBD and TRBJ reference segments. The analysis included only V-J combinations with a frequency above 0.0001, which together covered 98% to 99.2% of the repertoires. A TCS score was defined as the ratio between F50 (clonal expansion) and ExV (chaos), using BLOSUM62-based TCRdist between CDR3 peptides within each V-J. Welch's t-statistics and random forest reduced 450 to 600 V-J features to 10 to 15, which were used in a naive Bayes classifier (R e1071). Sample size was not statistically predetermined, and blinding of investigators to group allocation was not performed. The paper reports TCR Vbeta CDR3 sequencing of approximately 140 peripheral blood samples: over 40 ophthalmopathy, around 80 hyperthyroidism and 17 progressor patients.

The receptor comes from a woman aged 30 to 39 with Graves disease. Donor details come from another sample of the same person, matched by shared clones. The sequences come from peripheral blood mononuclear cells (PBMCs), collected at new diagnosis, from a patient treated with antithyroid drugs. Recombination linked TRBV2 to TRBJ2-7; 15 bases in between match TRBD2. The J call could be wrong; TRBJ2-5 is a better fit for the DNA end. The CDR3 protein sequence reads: CASSESGGLAGGPSETQYF. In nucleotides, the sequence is TGTGCCAGCAGTGAATCAGGAGGACTAGCGGGAGGGCCGTCTGAGACCCAGTACTTC.